This is a list of T cell receptor beta chains from one sample in a study of blood T cell repertoires in COVID-19. The assay was immunoSEQ multiplex PCR, and TCRdb's table has in-frame clones only and misses some. The repertoire includes about 89,000 clones, approximately 86% of them detected once, and about 15% sits in the top ten. The sample was peripheral blood. These receptors came from a male donor with acute or convalescent COVID-19. Each CDR3 is given with its conserved first and last residue. The D gene is left open where the match is weak. Clone size, where shown, is once, few, many, or a class for clones that have expanded.

cdr3_length: 14; j_call: TRBJ1-2; d_call: TRBD1; v_call: TRBV15; clone_size: few; cdr3_aa: CATSGGTGGDGYTF; cdr3_nt: TGTGCCACCAGCGGAGGGACAGGGGGCGACGGCTACACCTTC
cdr3_length: 13; j_call: TRBJ1-1; d_call: -; v_call: TRBV30; clone_size: -; cdr3_aa: CAWSAGDSLRAFF; cdr3_nt: TGTGCCTGGAGTGCAGGGGATTCCCTGAGGGCTTTCTTT
cdr3_length: 15; j_call: TRBJ1-1; d_call: -; v_call: TRBV12-2; clone_size: -; cdr3_aa: CASRLARVGNTEAFF; cdr3_nt: TGTGCAAGTCGCTTAGCGCGGGTGGGAAACACTGAAGCTTTCTTT
cdr3_length: 14; j_call: TRBJ1-3; d_call: -; v_call: TRBV6-5; clone_size: -; cdr3_aa: CASSPGNSGNTIYF; cdr3_nt: TGTGCCAGCAGCCCCGGGAACTCTGGAAACACCATATATTTT
cdr3_length: 15; j_call: TRBJ1-2; d_call: -; v_call: TRBV6-5; clone_size: -; cdr3_aa: CASTRLGGTNYGYTF; cdr3_nt: TGTGCCAGCACCCGCCTCGGGGGAACTAACTATGGCTACACCTTC
cdr3_length: 13; j_call: TRBJ2-2; d_call: -; v_call: TRBV2; clone_size: -; cdr3_aa: CASWTVNTGELFF; cdr3_nt: TGTGCCAGCTGGACAGTGAACACCGGGGAGCTGTTTTTT
cdr3_length: 15; j_call: TRBJ2-1; d_call: TRBD2; v_call: TRBV10-3; clone_size: -; cdr3_aa: CAISVLAGADNEQFF; cdr3_nt: TGTGCCATCAGTGTACTAGCGGGGGCCGACAATGAGCAGTTCTTC
cdr3_length: 13; j_call: TRBJ1-5; d_call: TRBD1; v_call: TRBV10-3; clone_size: -; cdr3_aa: CAISEGQDQPQHF; cdr3_nt: TGTGCCATCAGTGAGGGACAGGATCAGCCCCAGCATTTT
cdr3_length: 15; j_call: TRBJ2-3; d_call: TRBD1; v_call: TRBV25-1; clone_size: -; cdr3_aa: CAGEYRGVCPDTQYF; cdr3_nt: TGTGCCGGGGAATACAGGGGAGTATGCCCAGATACGCAGTATTTT
cdr3_length: 18; j_call: TRBJ2-1; d_call: TRBD2; v_call: TRBV3-1/TRBV3-2; clone_size: -; cdr3_aa: CASSRTSGGLGSYNEQFF; cdr3_nt: TGTGCCAGCAGCCGGACTAGCGGGGGGTTAGGGTCCTACAATGAGCAGTTCTTC
cdr3_length: 14; j_call: TRBJ1-6; d_call: TRBD1; v_call: TRBV6-5; clone_size: -; cdr3_aa: CASRRDSDNSPLHF; cdr3_nt: TGTGCCAGCAGGCGGGACAGTGATAATTCACCCCTCCACTTT
cdr3_length: 14; j_call: TRBJ2-7; d_call: TRBD1; v_call: TRBV2; clone_size: -; cdr3_aa: CASSDGQGGYEQYF; cdr3_nt: TGTGCCAGCAGCGACGGACAGGGTGGTTACGAGCAGTACTTC
cdr3_length: 17; j_call: TRBJ1-2; d_call: -; v_call: TRBV21-1; clone_size: -; cdr3_aa: CASSPDRDGYLGYGYTF; cdr3_nt: TGTGCCAGCAGCCCTGACAGGGACGGCTATTTAGGCTATGGCTACACCTTC
cdr3_length: 16; j_call: TRBJ2-2; d_call: -; v_call: TRBV6-1; clone_size: once; cdr3_aa: CASSGLGAGQTGELFF; cdr3_nt: TGTGCCAGCAGTGGGCTGGGGGCAGGGCAGACCGGGGAGCTGTTTTTT
cdr3_length: 16; j_call: TRBJ1-4; d_call: -; v_call: TRBV5-1; clone_size: -; cdr3_aa: CASSLEPQGANEKLFF; cdr3_nt: TGCGCCAGCAGCTTGGAACCACAGGGCGCTAATGAAAAACTGTTTTTT
cdr3_length: 14; j_call: TRBJ1-5; d_call: -; v_call: TRBV6-1; clone_size: -; cdr3_aa: CASSEGGGTQPQHF; cdr3_nt: TGTGCCAGCAGTGAAGGTGGGGGCACGCAGCCCCAGCATTTT
cdr3_length: 14; j_call: TRBJ2-7; d_call: TRBD1; v_call: TRBV5-4; clone_size: -; cdr3_aa: CASSLETGAHEQYF; cdr3_nt: TGTGCCAGCAGCTTGGAAACAGGGGCCCACGAGCAGTACTTC
cdr3_length: 12; j_call: TRBJ1-4; d_call: -; v_call: TRBV7-9; clone_size: -; cdr3_aa: CASSLEEGKLFF; cdr3_nt: TGTGCCAGCAGCTTAGAGGAGGGAAAACTGTTTTTT